The rows below give T cell receptor beta chains drawn from one sample of a study of long-term antiretroviral therapy in people with HIV. The protocol was immunoSEQ multiplex PCR, while the TCRdb copy is restricted to in-frame clones and leaves out a portion. The sample records about 12,000 clones, about 80% being singletons. This material consisted of unsorted PBMCs, taken roughly 3.4 years before starting antiretroviral therapy. These receptors were collected from a man aged 35 to 55 with HIV. Both conserved end residues are part of each CDR3. The D gene is left open where the match is weak. The size of a clone is reported for some rows only, either as once, few or many, or as a class for expanded clones.

V: TRBV29-1
size: NA
D: NA
J: TRBJ1-2
DNA: TGCAGCGTTGATGTAGGGTTGAGTGGCTACACCTTC
CDR3: CSVDVGLSGYTF

V: TRBV7-9
size: once
D: TRBD1
J: TRBJ2-2
DNA: TGTGCCAGCAGTCCAGACATCCAGGGGGCCGGGGAGCTGTTTTTT
CDR3: CASSPDIQGAGELFF

V: TRBV6-1
size: NA
D: NA
J: TRBJ2-7
DNA: TGTGCCAGCAGTGTACCGACAGAGTGGAACTACGAGCAGTACTTC
CDR3: CASSVPTEWNYEQYF

V: TRBV25-1
size: few
D: TRBD2
J: TRBJ2-1
DNA: TGTGCCAGCAGTGAAACGGGAGGCTCCTACAATGAGCAGTTCTTC
CDR3: CASSETGGSYNEQFF

V: TRBV4-1
size: NA
D: TRBD2
J: TRBJ2-5
DNA: TGCGCCAGCAGCCAAGATCTAACGTTGACTAGCGGGAGGAAAAAAGAGACCCAGTACTTC
CDR3: CASSQDLTLTSGRKKETQYF

V: TRBV19
size: NA
D: NA
J: TRBJ2-5
DNA: TGTGCCAGTAGTACCGGGACAACCATAGTCCCAGAGACCCAGTACTTC
CDR3: CASSTGTTIVPETQYF

V: TRBV9
size: NA
D: NA
J: TRBJ1-1
DNA: TGTGCCAGCAGCAACGGAGGGTTCGGGGGGAACACTGAAGCTTTCTTT
CDR3: CASSNGGFGGNTEAFF

V: TRBV15
size: medium-sized
D: TRBD1
J: TRBJ2-5
DNA: TGTGCCACCAGCACGGACAGGGGGCTGGAGACCCAGTACTTC
CDR3: CATSTDRGLETQYF

V: TRBV11-3
size: NA
D: TRBD1
J: TRBJ1-3
DNA: TGTGCCAGCAGCCCGGGACAGGGGCCTGGAAACACCATATATTTT
CDR3: CASSPGQGPGNTIYF

V: TRBV30
size: NA
D: TRBD1
J: TRBJ1-1
DNA: TGTGCCTGGAGACGACAGGGGAACACTGAAGCTTTCTTT
CDR3: CAWRRQGNTEAFF

V: TRBV4-2
size: NA
D: NA
J: TRBJ2-7
DNA: TGTGCCAGCAGCCCTGGGACTTACGCCTACGAGCAGTACTTC
CDR3: CASSPGTYAYEQYF

V: TRBV6-5
size: NA
D: NA
J: TRBJ2-7
DNA: TGTGCCAGCAGTAATCACTACGAGCAGTACTTC
CDR3: CASSNHYEQYF

V: TRBV5-1
size: few
D: NA
J: TRBJ1-4
DNA: TGCGCCAGCAGCTCCTCTAATGAAAAACTGTTTTTT
CDR3: CASSSSNEKLFF

V: TRBV2
size: NA
D: NA
J: TRBJ2-3
DNA: TGTGCCAGCAGTGGTCCCTACTCCCGCTCTAGCACAGATACGCAGTATTTT
CDR3: CASSGPYSRSSTDTQYF

V: TRBV4-1
size: few
D: NA
J: TRBJ1-1
DNA: TGCGCCAGCAGCCAAGGAAGACAGGTCTGGAGGGCTTTCTTT
CDR3: CASSQGRQVWRAFF

V: TRBV25-1
size: NA
D: TRBD1
J: TRBJ2-2
DNA: TGTGCCAGCAGTGAATTTTCCGGGACAGTCGGGGAGCTGTTTTTT
CDR3: CASSEFSGTVGELFF

V: TRBV5-6
size: NA
D: NA
J: TRBJ2-7
DNA: TGTGCCAGCAGCTTAACCGAGAACTACGAGCAGTACTTC
CDR3: CASSLTENYEQYF

V: TRBV23-1
size: NA
D: TRBD2
J: TRBJ2-7
DNA: TGCGCCAGCAGTCTGGCGGGGGTCTACGAGCAGTACTTC
CDR3: CASSLAGVYEQYF

V: TRBV29-1
size: NA
D: NA
J: TRBJ2-3
DNA: TGCAGCGTTCTCGACGACACAGATACGCAGTATTTT
CDR3: CSVLDDTDTQYF

V: TRBV11-2
size: NA
D: NA
J: TRBJ2-3
DNA: TGTGCCAGCAGCGTGGGCCCCCTTCACACAGATACGCAGTATTTT
CDR3: CASSVGPLHTDTQYF

V: TRBV5-1
size: NA
D: NA
J: TRBJ2-7
DNA: TGCGCCAGCAGTCACGACAGGACGAGCTCCTACGAGCAGTACTTC
CDR3: CASSHDRTSSYEQYF

V: TRBV27
size: once
D: NA
J: TRBJ1-5
DNA: TGTGCCAGCAGCTCACGGACGGGAGGAGGCCGATACAATCAGCCCCAGCATTTT
CDR3: CASSSRTGGGRYNQPQHF